These 27 T cell receptor beta chains share one sample of origin, sequenced in a study of control samples from healthy donors and cancer patients. This table comes from immunoSEQ multiplex PCR, and its TCRdb copy is limited to in-frame clones, with some not included. The table records 100,000 to 150,000 clones, around 90% of them present only once. The sequenced sample consisted of blood. These receptors were collected from a young man in good health.

This clone showed up just once. This chain joins TRBV19 and TRBJ1-5, with D uncertain. This CDR3 spans 15 amino acids. The V end was cut by 6 bases, the J end by 0 bases, with 12 bases between. CDR1 LNHDA and CDR2 SQIVND come from the germline V gene (reference sequence). CDR3 DNA sequence: TGTGCCAGTAGCTCGGGGAGGAATAGCAATCAGCCCCAGCATTTT. Amino acids: CASSSGRNSNQPQHF.

The rearrangement joins TRBV28 to TRBJ2-2; D assignment may be TRBD1 or TRBD2 (6 bases each). Per the germline V gene, CDR1 is MDHEN and CDR2 is SYDVKM. The V gene lost 0 bases and the J gene lost 4 bases, with 21 bases spanning the gap. The CDR3 is 19 amino acids. CDR3 sequence reads: CASSLWSGLRGAATGELFF. DNA for the CDR3: TGTGCCAGCAGTTTATGGTCGGGTTTGAGGGGGGCGGCCACCGGGGAGCTGTTTTTT.

This chain uses TRBV5-6 with TRBJ1-5; D unclear. V was pared by 4 bases and J by 2 bases, with 10 bases between. In germline, CDR1 is SGHDT, CDR2 YYEEEE. This CDR3 spans 14 amino acids. The DNA of the CDR3 is TGTGCCAGCAGCCCCCGACATGGCAATCAGCCCCAGCATTTT. This encodes CASSPRHGNQPQHF.

The chain carries TRBV6-2 or TRBV6-3 and TRBJ2-5, with D possibly matching TRBD1 (6 bases). Germline values: CDR1 MNHEY, CDR2 SVGEGT. This CDR3 is built from 12 residues. V was pared by 5 bases and J by 5 bases, with 9 bases between. CDR3 region: CASSPTGETQYF. The DNA of the CDR3 is TGTGCCAGCAGTCCAACAGGGGAGACCCAGTACTTC.

V gene TRBV27 combines with J gene TRBJ2-2, with D unresolved. Germline V gene data show CDR1 as MNHEY and CDR2 as SMNVEV (reference sequence). The ends were cut back, 0 bases at V and 6 bases at J, with 11 bases in the middle. The CDR3 totals 15 residues. CDR3 in DNA: TGTGCCAGCAGTTTATCGATCCCGGGTCCCGGGGAGCTGTTTTTT. It encodes CASSLSIPGPGELFF.

The rearrangement uses TRBV11-3 and TRBJ1-4, with D perhaps matching TRBD1 (5 bases). The germline V and J ends were trimmed by 5 bases and 8 bases, with 18 bases remaining between them. This CDR3 has 15 residues. Germline CDR1 reads SGHNT; CDR2 reads YENEEA. The CDR3 spells CASSLRATVREKLFF. CDR3 bases: TGTGCCAGCAGCCTCAGGGCAACAGTGCGGGAAAAACTGTTTTTT. Together with reference TRBV11-3 and TRBJ1-4, the CDR3 gives the full variable domain: EAGVVQSPRYKIIEKKQPVAFWCNPISGHNTLYWYLQNLGQGPELLIRYENEEAVDDSQLPKDRFSAERLKGVDSTLKIQPAELGDSAVYLCASSLRATVREKLFFGSGTQLSVL.

The V gene is TRBV7-8, the J gene TRBJ1-4; D remains ambiguous. Germline V gene data show CDR1 as SGHVS and CDR2 as FQNEAQ. The ends were cut back, 1 base at V and 6 bases at J, with 12 bases in the middle. CDR3 length: 15 amino acids. The CDR3 DNA sequence: TGTGCCAGCAGCTTAGTTATCGACCCAGATGAAAAACTGTTTTTT. This encodes CASSLVIDPDEKLFF.

The chain combines TRBV25-1 with TRBJ1-5; a weak D match, TRBD1 (5 bases). The CDR3 is 12 amino acids. In germline, CDR1 is MGHDK, CDR2 SYGVNS. Trimming pared 5 bases from V and 7 bases from J, leaving 9 bases between. CDR3 in DNA: TGTGCCAGCAGTCCTGAGGGGCAGCCCCAGCATTTT. Its translation is CASSPEGQPQHF. The full variable domain, completed using reference TRBV25-1 and TRBJ1-5, is EADIYQTPRYLVIGTGKKITLECSQTMGHDKMYWYQQDPGMELHLIHYSYGVNSTEKGDLSSESTVSRIRTEHFPLTLESARPSHTSQYLCASSPEGQPQHFGDGTRLSIL.

The rearrangement uses TRBV30 and TRBJ2-2, with TRBD2 matching over 7 bases. The V and J ends lost 1 base and 7 bases, in that order; junction bases with no gene match: 6. The CDR3 totals 14 residues. The germline gives CDR1 GTSNPN, CDR2 SVGIG (reference sequence). CDR3 in amino acids: CAWSGASGFGELFF. The DNA for the CDR3 is TGTGCCTGGAGTGGTGCTAGCGGATTCGGGGAGCTGTTTTTT. The whole variable domain, remainder taken from reference TRBV30 and TRBJ2-2, is SQTIHQWPATLVQPVGSPLSLECTVEGTSNPNLYWYRQAAGRGLQLLFYSVGIGQISSEVPQNLSASRPQDRQFILSSKKLLLSDSGFYLCAWSGASGFGELFFGEGSRLTVL.

This chain uses TRBV5-5 with TRBJ2-7; D is possibly TRBD2 (5 bases). V lost 2 bases, J lost 6 bases, and 18 bases lay in between. From germline, CDR1 is SGHKS and CDR2 YYEKEE (reference sequence). The CDR3 covers 15 residues. Here the CDR3 reads CASSFVGDREVEQYV. The CDR3 nucleotides read TGTGCCAGCAGCTTTGTCGGGGATCGAGAGGTCGAGCAGTACGTC.

This clone was picked up a small number of times. The chain combines TRBV5-1 with TRBJ2-5; D gene ambiguous. Germline-derived CDR1 and CDR2 are SGHRS and YFSETQ. The V and J ends lost 4 bases and 2 bases respectively, with 9 bases between them. CDR3 length: 13 residues. CDR3 region: CASSKGLQETQYF. The CDR3 DNA sequence: TGCGCCAGCAGCAAGGGCCTTCAAGAGACCCAGTACTTC. Drawing the rest from reference TRBV5-1 and TRBJ2-5, the complete variable domain is KAGVTQTPRYLIKTRGQQVTLSCSPISGHRSVSWYQQTPGQGLQFLFEYFSETQRNKGNFPGRFSGRQFSNSRSEMNVSTLELGDSALYLCASSKGLQETQYFGPGTRLLVL.

The V gene is TRBV7-7, the J gene TRBJ1-5; D might be TRBD1 (6 bases). The germline V gene encodes CDR1 SSHAT and CDR2 FNYEAQ (reference sequence). This CDR3 is built from 13 residues. The CDR3 DNA reads as TGTGCTAGCGCCACAGGGTTGGATCAGCCCCAGCATTTT. It specifies CASATGLDQPQHF.

With respect to this clone: Other nucleotide sequences in the sample specify the same CDR3. The chain links TRBV3-1 (or the pseudogene TRBV3-2) to TRBJ1-1; D uncertain. V was trimmed by 1 base and J by 7 bases, leaving 4 bases between them. This CDR3 is 11 amino acids long. Germline V gene lookup returns CDR1 LGHDT and CDR2 YNNKEL (reference sequence). The chain's CDR3 is CASSQGGEAFF. In DNA form, the CDR3 reads TGTGCCAGCAGCCAAGGTGGTGAAGCTTTCTTT.

The chain links TRBV15 to TRBJ1-6; D ambiguous. Germline assignment: CDR1 LNHNV and CDR2 YYDKDF (reference sequence). This CDR3 spans 15 amino acids. The ends were cut back, 0 bases at V and 6 bases at J, with 9 bases in the middle. CDR3 amino acids: CATSRDLAANSPLHF. The CDR3 coding sequence is TGTGCCACCAGCAGAGATTTGGCAGCTAATTCACCCCTCCACTTT.

This clone has only a few counts. V and J are TRBV5-6 and TRBJ1-1; no definite D call. Between the trimmed V and J ends, which lost 4 bases and 0 bases, there was a span of 4 bases. This CDR3 is 12 amino acids long. Germline V lookup: CDR1 SGHDT, CDR2 YYEEEE. The CDR3 is CASSRLNTEAFF. Here the CDR3 DNA reads TGTGCCAGCAGCCGATTGAACACTGAAGCTTTCTTT.

The chain has TRBV4-1 and TRBJ1-3, with 8 nucleotides matching TRBD1. Germline assignment: CDR1 MGHRA and CDR2 YSYEKL. With 5 bases clipped from V and 9 bases from J, the junction kept 9 bases outside the gene matches. This CDR3 region has 14 residues. CDR3 DNA sequence: TGCGCCAGCAGCTCCGGGACAGGACAAAGCACCATATATTTT. Protein product: CASSSGTGQSTIYF.

The chain recombines TRBV5-1 with TRBJ1-6; 8 nucleotides align to TRBD1. V trimming: 6 bases; J trimming: 4 bases; junction bases outside the gene matches: 6. The CDR3 has 15 amino acids. The V gene's germline CDR1 is SGHRS and CDR2 YFSETQ. CDR3 in amino acids: CASKGQEGYNSPLHF. The DNA of the CDR3 is TGCGCCAGCAAGGGACAGGAGGGATATAATTCACCCCTCCACTTT.

The genes are TRBV24-1 and TRBJ2-7; possibly TRBD2 for D (5 bases). CDR3 length equals 13 residues. CDR1 and CDR2 (germline): KGHDR, SFDVKD. Trimming took 9 bases from V and 3 from J, leaving 14 bases between them. DNA for the CDR3: TGTGCCACCCCGGACTTCCCGGTCTACGAGCAGTACGTC. Translation: CATPDFPVYEQYV.

V gene TRBV2 combines with J gene TRBJ1-5, with D possibly matching TRBD1 (6 bases). The CDR3 length is 15 residues. The V gene lost 3 bases and the J gene lost 8 bases, with 17 bases spanning the gap. Germline loops: CDR1 SNHLY, CDR2 FYNNEI. The CDR3 protein is CASSEELQGWKPQHF. The CDR3 DNA is TGTGCCAGCAGTGAGGAGTTGCAGGGGTGGAAGCCCCAGCATTTT. Variable domain in full (rest from reference TRBV2 and TRBJ1-5): EPEVTQTPSHQVTQMGQEVILRCVPISNHLYFYWYRQILGQKVEFLVSFYNNEISEKSEIFDDQFSVERPDGSNFTLKIRSTKLEDSAMYFCASSEELQGWKPQHFGDGTRLSIL.

V and J are TRBV7-8 and TRBJ2-6; D ambiguous. Trimming left V 0 bases short and J 3 bases short, with 0 bases between. From germline, CDR1 is SGHVS and CDR2 FQNEAQ. The CDR3 has 13 residues. The CDR3 region is CASSLAGANVLTF. The CDR3, as DNA: TGTGCCAGCAGCTTAGCTGGGGCCAACGTCCTGACTTTC.

This clone appeared once. The chain joins TRBV5-6 to TRBJ2-7; no definite D call. This CDR3 is 14 amino acids long. V was clipped by 1 base and J by 2 bases, with 10 bases between them. Germline V gene sequence: CDR1 SGHDT, CDR2 YYEEEE. The CDR3 DNA follows: TGTGCCAGCAGCTTGTGGACGCAGACCTACGAGCAGTACTTC. Translating gives CASSLWTQTYEQYF.

This rearrangement joins TRBV7-9 to TRBJ2-2, with D tentatively TRBD2 (5 bases). The germline CDR1 and CDR2 sequences are SEHNR and FQNEAQ (reference sequence). The CDR3 has 12 residues. CDR3 sequence: CAWEKDTGELFF. The CDR3 coding sequence is TGTGCTTGGGAGAAGGACACCGGGGAGCTGTTTTTT.

The chain combines TRBV12-5 with TRBJ1-2, with no clear D. Germline V CDR1 and CDR2: LGHNT, FRNRAP. The V gene lost 6 bases and the J gene lost 2 bases, with 7 bases spanning the gap. The CDR3 spans 12 residues. The CDR3 loop reads CASGANNYGYTF. DNA for the CDR3: TGTGCTAGTGGGGCAAACAACTATGGCTACACCTTC.

This chain connects TRBV15 to TRBJ2-1, with 8 bases identical to TRBD1. V lost 1 base and J lost 8; bases outside the gene matches: 4. This CDR3 is built from 14 residues. CDR1 and CDR2 (germline): LNHNV, YYDKDF (reference sequence). CDR3 in DNA: TGTGCCACCAGCAGAGGACAGGGGCTGGATGAGCAGTTCTTC. It translates to CATSRGQGLDEQFF.

The chain employs TRBV27 and TRBJ1-1, with D unresolved. The CDR3 runs to 13 residues. V lost 5 bases, J lost 5 bases, and 12 bases lay in between. Germline V CDR1 and CDR2: MNHEY, SMNVEV (reference sequence). The chain's CDR3 is CASSPSRVTEAFF. The CDR3 nucleotides read TGTGCCAGCAGTCCTTCAAGGGTTACTGAAGCTTTCTTT.

CDR3 DNA sequence: TGTGCCAGCAGTTCCCCAGGGAACACTGAAGCTTTCTTT. Translated, it gives CASSSPGNTEAFF. The rearrangement links TRBV12-3 or TRBV12-4 to TRBJ1-1; D gene unclear. V lost 4 bases and J 1 base, leaving 7 bases between the germline ends. The CDR3 totals 13 residues.

J is TRBJ2-7 and V is TRBV9, with 8 bases aligning to TRBD2. Germline values: CDR1 SGDLS, CDR2 YYNGEE. Trimming removed 4 bases from V and 5 bases from J; junction bases left unmatched: 5. This CDR3 region has 13 residues. The DNA of the CDR3 is TGTGCCAGCAGCCCGGGACTAGGGGACGAGCAGTACGTC. It is translated as CASSPGLGDEQYV.